What follows describes a single T cell receptor (beta chain). Antigen specificity is unknown. With 9 bases clipped from V and 7 bases from J, the junction kept 11 bases outside the gene matches. Germline V lookup: CDR1 SEHNR, CDR2 FQNEAQ (reference sequence). This CDR3 has 15 amino acids. The sample is drawn from a study of Ad26.COV2.S vaccination and SARS-CoV-2 variants. Notes on the study in general: Reportedly, spike-specific CD8+ and CD4+ T cell responses achieved substantial breadth once vaccination had taken place.

Treatment of the sample: approximately 18 received Ad26.COV2.S at low or high dose, single or two shots; about 5 received placebo; per-sample allocation not given. Specimen acquisition occurred on day 63 following the initial vaccine or placebo injection. Clones were read by immunoSEQ multiplex PCR, and TCRdb kept only the in-frame ones, dropping some. Among 440,000 or so clones listed, 80% to 95% were seen once. The gene calls are TRBV7-9 and TRBJ2-1, with 11 positions matching TRBD2. The clonotype originates from a person aged 18-65 years who received the Ad26.COV2.S COVID-19 vaccine or a placebo. The source material was peripheral blood, sampled in a trial of Ad26.COV2.S vaccine versus placebo. The CDR3: CASATSGSVWNEQFF. CDR3 DNA sequence: TGTGCCAGTGCCACTAGCGGGAGTGTTTGGAATGAGCAGTTCTTC.